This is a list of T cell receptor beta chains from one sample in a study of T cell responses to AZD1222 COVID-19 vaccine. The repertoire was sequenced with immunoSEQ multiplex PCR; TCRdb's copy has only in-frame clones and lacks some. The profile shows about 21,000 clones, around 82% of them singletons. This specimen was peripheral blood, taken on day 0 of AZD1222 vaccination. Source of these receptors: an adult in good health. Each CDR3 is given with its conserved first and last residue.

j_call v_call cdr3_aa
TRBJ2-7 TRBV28 CASSSSYRHYYEQYF
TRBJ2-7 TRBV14 CASSQDRAGDGVGQYF
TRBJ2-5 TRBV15 CATSRDRWGDRLETQYF
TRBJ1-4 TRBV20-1 CSASLPGQATSGAFF
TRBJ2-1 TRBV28 CASSKLAGEFNEQFF
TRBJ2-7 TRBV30 CAWDPAGTTGGTAYEQYF
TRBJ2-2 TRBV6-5 CASSRGLARTGELFF
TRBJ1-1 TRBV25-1 CATTRGEGDTEAFF
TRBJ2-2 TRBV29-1 CSVEGGQAGTGELFF
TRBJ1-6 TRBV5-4 CASSLEGLQGGSPLHF
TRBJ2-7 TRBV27 CASSPGYSGGDEQYF
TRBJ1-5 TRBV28 CASSIDRGNQPQHF
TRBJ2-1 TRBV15 CATSRGAGGEYNEQFF
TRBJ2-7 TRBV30 CAWSVGGTPYEQYF
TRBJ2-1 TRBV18 CASSPQGTSGVNEQFF
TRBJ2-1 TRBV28 CASSEGLAGYNEQFF
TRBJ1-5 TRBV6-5 CASSPGQKNQPQHF
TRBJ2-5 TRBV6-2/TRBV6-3 CASSYSEWGGEETQYF
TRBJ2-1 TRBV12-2 CASRPASGGLDDEQFF
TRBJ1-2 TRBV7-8 CASSFDSWGGYTF
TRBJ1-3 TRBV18 CASSPNWDSIGNTIYF
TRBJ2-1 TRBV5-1 CASSSSWGQYSYNEQFF
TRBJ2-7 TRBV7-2 CASSWGLRRGEQYF
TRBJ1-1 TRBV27 CASSLQGKNTEAFF
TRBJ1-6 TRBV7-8 CASSSGGTGVSPLHF
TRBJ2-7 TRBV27 CASRLRFGTGVYEQYF
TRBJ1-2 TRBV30 CAWTAGAGGYTF
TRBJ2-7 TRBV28 CASSLGVYEQYF
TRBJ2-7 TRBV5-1 CASRPGTSYEQYF
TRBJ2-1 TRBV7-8 CASSGQSYNEQFF
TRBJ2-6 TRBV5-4 CASSLASVPGANVLTF
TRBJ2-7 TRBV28 CASSLSGTGNYEQYF
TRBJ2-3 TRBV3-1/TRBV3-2 CASSQVAGRDTQYF
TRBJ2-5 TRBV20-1 CSASRLAGGPGETQYF
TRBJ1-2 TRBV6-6 CASTSDREVYGYTF
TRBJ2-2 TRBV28 CASSLRTMGAGELFF
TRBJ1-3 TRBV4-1 CASSRDGDSGNTIYF
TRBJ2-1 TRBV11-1 CASSSDGDIYNEQFF
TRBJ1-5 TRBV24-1 CATGGGQGNQPQHF
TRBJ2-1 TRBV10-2 CASTGGTGSYNEQFF
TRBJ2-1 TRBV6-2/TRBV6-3 CASSYLDSPAYNEQFF
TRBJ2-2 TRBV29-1 CSVGVVAGGHGELFF
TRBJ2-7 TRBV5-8 CASSSTGGSYEQYF
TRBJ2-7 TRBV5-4 CASSLGRTGSYEQYF
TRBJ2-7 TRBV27 CASRGTSGSFYEQYF
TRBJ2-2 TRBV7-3 CASSLSAGGGTGELFF
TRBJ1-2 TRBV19 CASSKDRGYGYTF
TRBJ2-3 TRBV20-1 CSAFENTQYF
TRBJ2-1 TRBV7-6 CASSPLGVDNEQFF
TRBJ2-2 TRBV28 CASSSVRDDGELFF
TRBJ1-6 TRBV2 CATTPVDNSPLHF